The entry below gives a single T cell receptor (beta chain) sequence along with its context. This CDR3 comprises 15 residues. In germline, CDR1 is SNHLY, CDR2 FYNNEI. The V gene lost 6 bases and the J gene lost 0 bases, with 11 bases spanning the gap. This record belongs to a study of cytomegalovirus exposure and HLA in healthy donors. The PCR employed 60 Vbeta primers together with 13 Jbeta primers. Profiled with immunoSEQ multiplex PCR; TCRdb holds only in-frame clones, not every one. Of 140,000 or so clones in the sample, around 85% were seen once. This sequence was found in a female donor in good health and CMV-seronegative. The chain links TRBV2 to TRBJ2-2; D may be TRBD1 (6 bases). The sample taken for sequencing was PBMCs. This CDR3 reads CASRPGTSNTGELFF. DNA for the CDR3: TGTGCCAGCAGGCCGGGGACATCGAACACCGGGGAGCTGTTTTTT.